Each of the 20 T cell receptor beta chains below was sequenced from the same sample in a study of T cell responses to AZD1222 COVID-19 vaccine. TCRdb's copy holds only in-frame clones and misses some; the assay was immunoSEQ multiplex PCR. The table has 100,000 or so clones, approximately 92% seen once. This specimen consisted of peripheral blood, obtained on day 0 of AZD1222 vaccination. The receptors shown here come from an adult in good health.

This chain uses TRBV5-1 with TRBJ2-2; D perhaps matches TRBD2 (5 bases). Trimming shortened V by 4 bases and J by 6 bases, and 7 bases separated the two germline ends. Germline V gives CDR1 SGHRS, CDR2 YFSETQ. CDR3 length: 12 residues. The CDR3 sequence: CASSQLAGELFF. CDR3 DNA sequence: TGCGCCAGCAGCCAACTAGCCGGGGAGCTGTTTTTT.

CDR3 DNA sequence: TGTGTCAGAAGCTTAGTACCTCCGGGACGGGATTCGTCTGGGGCCAACGTCCTGACTTTC. Translation gives CVRSLVPPGRDSSGANVLTF. The V and J genes are TRBV7-5 and TRBJ2-6. TRBV7-5 is classified as a pseudogene. The CDR3 consists of 20 residues.

This chain joins TRBV6-5 and TRBJ2-7; 9 positions agree with TRBD2. CDR3 size: 16 residues. Germline V lookup: CDR1 MNHEY, CDR2 SVGAGI. V shed 4 bases and J 0 bases; nucleotides not matched to a gene: 7. The CDR3 reads CASSFSGGLSSYEQYF. CDR3 nucleotide sequence: TGTGCCAGCAGTTTTAGCGGGGGCCTGAGCTCCTACGAGCAGTACTTC.

This chain joins TRBV30 and TRBJ1-1; D remains unclear. This CDR3 region has 13 residues. Trimming removed 3 bases at V and 0 bases at J, with 8 bases between. Germline-derived CDR1 and CDR2 are GTSNPN and SVGIG (reference sequence). CDR3 nucleotide sequence: TGTGCCTGGAGATACGGGTTGAACACTGAAGCTTTCTTT. It codes for CAWRYGLNTEAFF. Full variable domain (outside the CDR3, taken from reference TRBV30 and TRBJ1-1): SQTIHQWPATLVQPVGSPLSLECTVEGTSNPNLYWYRQAAGRGLQLLFYSVGIGQISSEVPQNLSASRPQDRQFILSSKKLLLSDSGFYLCAWRYGLNTEAFFGQGTRLTVV.

V and J are TRBV19 and TRBJ1-6; weak D call: TRBD1 (5 bases). V lost 1 base and J 6 bases, leaving 13 bases between the germline ends. The germline gives CDR1 LNHDA, CDR2 SQIVND (reference sequence). The length of the CDR3 is 16 residues. Here the CDR3 DNA reads TGTGCCAGTAGTATAGGTACAGTCGGGGCTAATTCACCCCTCCACTTT. Protein product: CASSIGTVGANSPLHF.

The genes are TRBV15 and TRBJ1-1; D gene uncertain. CDR3 length equals 13 residues. With 4 bases removed from V and 2 bases from J, the gap between germline ends came to 8 bases. Germline CDR1 and CDR2: LNHNV and YYDKDF (reference sequence). CDR3 nucleotides: TGTGCCACCAGCAATCAGGTTAACACTGAAGCTTTCTTT. Its translation is CATSNQVNTEAFF. Full variable domain (rest looked up from reference TRBV15 and TRBJ1-1): DAMVIQNPRYQVTQFGKPVTLSCSQTLNHNVMYWYQQKSSQAPKLLFHYYDKDFNNEADTPDNFQSRRPNTSFCFLDIRSPGLGDTAMYLCATSNQVNTEAFFGQGTRLTVV.

The chain recombines TRBV7-2 with TRBJ1-2; 7 bases match TRBD1. CDR1 and CDR2 from the germline V gene are SGHTA and FQGNSA. The junction had 7 bases not matched to a gene; V was cut back by 0 bases and J by 3 bases. This CDR3 has 16 residues. CDR3 in amino acids: CASSLALVGTDYGYTF. For the CDR3, the DNA is TGTGCCAGCAGCTTAGCTCTAGTAGGGACAGACTATGGCTACACCTTC.

This clone has a handful of counts. The chain couples TRBV10-1 to TRBJ2-3, with D perhaps TRBD1 or TRBD2 (5 bases each). Germline-derived CDR1 and CDR2 are WNHNN and SYGVQD (reference sequence). CDR3 size: 16 residues. Trimming removed 3 bases at V and 6 bases at J, with 19 bases between. In DNA form, the CDR3 reads TGCGCCAGCAGTGATTGGGGGTTACACCTGACGGATACGCAGTATTTT. It specifies CASSDWGLHLTDTQYF.

The chain has TRBV6-5 and TRBJ1-2; 9 positions match TRBD1. Trimming at V came to 6 bases and at J to 14 bases, leaving 7 bases not matched to a gene. The CDR3 extends over 11 amino acids. In germline, CDR1 is MNHEY, CDR2 SVGAGI. CDR3 loop: CASRGQGSITF. DNA of the CDR3: TGTGCCAGCAGGGGACAGGGTAGTATAACCTTC.

In the case of this clone: Other nucleotide sequences in the sample specify the same CDR3. The rearrangement links TRBV7-2 to TRBJ1-2; possible D gene TRBD1, 6 bases. V was clipped by 6 bases and J by 6 bases, with 14 bases between them. In germline, CDR1 is SGHTA, CDR2 FQGNSA. The CDR3 has 13 residues. DNA for the CDR3: TGTGCCAGCAGTCTAGGGCAGGGGAATGGCTACACCTTC. This sequence encodes CASSLGQGNGYTF.

This clone was observed a single time. V gene TRBV11-2 combines with J gene TRBJ1-2; D remains ambiguous. The CDR3 is 18 residues long. The germline V gene encodes CDR1 SGHAT and CDR2 FQNNGV. V shed 0 bases and J shed 8 bases, with 25 bases lying between them. The CDR3 here is CASSLDRRAGRALGGYTF. The CDR3 DNA reads TGTGCCAGCAGCTTAGATCGTAGGGCGGGCCGTGCCTTGGGGGGCTACACCTTC. Supplemented by reference TRBV11-2 and TRBJ1-2, the full variable domain reads EAGVAQSPRYKIIEKRQSVAFWCNPISGHATLYWYQQILGQGPKLLIQFQNNGVVDDSQLPKDRFSAERLKGVDSTLKIQPAKLEDSAVYLCASSLDRRAGRALGGYTFGSGTRLTVV.

The gene calls are TRBV19 and TRBJ2-1; TRBD2 matches at 10 bases. The germline V gene encodes CDR1 LNHDA and CDR2 SQIVND (reference sequence). Trimming at V came to 10 bases and at J to 5 bases, leaving 5 bases not matched to a gene. The CDR3 covers 13 residues. The CDR3 DNA sequence: TGTGCCACCCGGACTAGCGGTCACAATGAGCAGTTCTTC. It is translated as CATRTSGHNEQFF. Variable domain in full (rest from reference TRBV19 and TRBJ2-1): DGGITQSPKYLFRKEGQNVTLSCEQNLNHDAMYWYRQDPGQGLRLIYYSQIVNDFQKGDIAEGYSVSREKKESFPLTVTSAQKNPTAFYLCATRTSGHNEQFFGPGTRLTVL.

The V and J genes are TRBV4-1 and TRBJ2-1, with 10 bases that match TRBD2. V trimming: 0 bases; J trimming: 2 bases; junction bases outside the gene matches: 4. CDR1 MGHRA and CDR2 YSYEKL come from the germline V gene. The CDR3 totals 17 residues. The CDR3 nucleotides are TGCGCCAGCAGCCAAGAGCCTAGCGGGAGTGCCTACAATGAGCAGTTCTTC. It is translated as CASSQEPSGSAYNEQFF.

This chain connects TRBV28 to TRBJ2-2; D remains ambiguous. Trimming removed 2 bases at V and 0 bases at J, with 7 bases between. Per the germline V gene, CDR1 is MDHEN and CDR2 is SYDVKM. The CDR3 is 15 amino acids. The CDR3 is CASSLGQTNTGELFF. In nucleotides, the CDR3 is TGTGCCAGCAGTTTAGGGCAAACGAACACCGGGGAGCTGTTTTTT.

The sample holds a few counts of this clone. This chain connects TRBV21-1 to TRBJ1-4; the D call in the table, TRBD1, was not verified against the DNA. TRBV21-1 constitutes a pseudogene. CDR3 length: 17 residues. This CDR3 reads CASSKPKGTVFNEKLFF. Written as DNA, the CDR3 is TGTGCCAGCAGCAAACCGAAAGGGACAGTGTTCAATGAAAAACTGTTTTTT.

This chain uses TRBV2 with TRBJ1-5, with D possibly TRBD1 on 5 matching bases. Germline CDR1 reads SNHLY; CDR2 reads FYNNEI. This CDR3 has 14 residues. The V end was cut by 6 bases, the J end by 2 bases, with 11 bases between. The CDR3 DNA sequence: TGTGCCAGCAGCCCCTTGGGGGGCAATCAGCCCCAGCATTTT. Translating gives CASSPLGGNQPQHF.

The V and J genes are TRBV5-8 and TRBJ1-5; 8 bases are a match to TRBD1. Trimming cost V 0 bases and J 4 bases; bases outside gene matches: 12. Per the germline V gene, CDR1 is SGHTS and CDR2 is YDEGEE. The CDR3 has 18 residues. The CDR3 sequence is CASSLGGGHRGINQPQHF. CDR3 coding DNA: TGTGCCAGCAGCTTGGGAGGGGGCCACAGGGGGATAAATCAGCCCCAGCATTTT.

This sequence joins TRBV28 and TRBJ1-2; D remains ambiguous. Germline V lookup: CDR1 MDHEN, CDR2 SYDVKM. The CDR3 is made up of 13 amino acids. Deletions cut 4 bases from V and 2 bases from J, with 8 bases between. The CDR3 sequence is CASSSPRNYGYTF. DNA for the CDR3: TGTGCCAGCAGTTCTCCAAGAAACTATGGCTACACCTTC.

V is TRBV27 and J is TRBJ1-5; D remains ambiguous. Trimming shortened V by 6 bases and J by 0 bases, and 12 bases separated the two germline ends. Per germline, CDR1 MNHEY and CDR2 SMNVEV (reference sequence). This CDR3 region has 15 residues. The CDR3 is CASRINVGSNQPQHF. The DNA of the CDR3 is TGTGCCAGCAGGATAAACGTTGGTAGCAATCAGCCCCAGCATTTT.

This sequence joins TRBV27 and TRBJ1-1; 7 nucleotides match TRBD1. Trimming cost V 5 bases and J 1 base; bases outside gene matches: 7. Germline V gene sequence: CDR1 MNHEY, CDR2 SMNVEV (reference sequence). This CDR3 has 15 residues. The CDR3: CASSPGTARNTEAFF. CDR3 coding DNA: TGTGCCAGCAGTCCGGGGACAGCCCGGAACACTGAAGCTTTCTTT.